The 26 T cell receptor beta chains below come from one sample, sequenced in a study. TCRdb re-analysed the RT-PCR reads in MiXCR, keeping a single row per CDR3 protein. The profile shows about 700,000 distinct CDR3 sequences, approximately 15% of them singletons. Sequencing was carried out using memory CD4+ T cells from blood. The origin of the receptors is a female donor in good health, serving as a healthy control.

This chain uses TRBV27 with TRBJ2-1; the D gene is possibly TRBD1 (7 bases). V lost 3 bases, J lost 7 bases, and 22 bases lay in between. Germline CDR1 and CDR2: MNHEY and SMNVEV (reference sequence). This CDR3 spans 17 amino acids. The CDR3 is CASSFLGGIGSANEQFF. The CDR3 DNA is TGTGCCAGCAGTTTTTTAGGGGGCATCGGGAGTGCTAATGAGCAGTTCTTC.

This chain joins TRBV20-1 and TRBJ1-1, with 7 bases lining up with TRBD1. Trimming took 4 bases from V and 1 from J; bases not matched to a gene: 6. CDR1 is DFQATT and CDR2 is SNEGSKA in the germline V gene (reference sequence). This CDR3 spans 14 amino acids. For the CDR3, the DNA is TGCAGTGCTACGCCGGGACAGAGGAACACTGAAGCTTTCTTT. Translated, it gives CSATPGQRNTEAFF.

This clonotype turned up a few times. The chain links TRBV20-1 to TRBJ1-1; D is ambiguous. Trimming took off 7 bases at V and 0 bases at J, with 15 bases between the two ends. The CDR3 is 14 residues long. Germline CDR1 is DFQATT and CDR2 is SNEGSKA (reference sequence). The CDR3 sequence: CSGISSRMNTEAFF. The CDR3 nucleotides are TGCAGTGGGATCTCCTCCCGCATGAACACTGAAGCTTTCTTT.

This clonotype was detected ten times or more. The chain joins TRBV24-1 to TRBJ2-1, with D tentatively TRBD2 (5 bases). The CDR3 covers 16 residues. The V gene lost 2 bases and the J gene lost 7 bases, with 17 bases spanning the gap. Germline V gene lookup returns CDR1 KGHDR and CDR2 SFDVKD. The CDR3 sequence: CATSDSPGGRGNEQFF. In nucleotides, the CDR3 is TGTGCCACCAGTGATTCACCCGGCGGGCGTGGTAATGAGCAGTTCTTC.

This clonotype was seen more than once but under ten times. The V call is TRBV12-3 or TRBV12-4, the J call TRBJ2-3, with 7 bases lining up with TRBD2. Trimming at V came to 10 bases and at J to 9 bases, leaving 13 bases not matched to a gene. The CDR3 is made up of 13 amino acids. CDR3 bases: TGTGCCACCACCGCCAGGGCGGGGGACACGCAGTATTTT. It translates to CATTARAGDTQYF.

The gene calls are TRBV27 and TRBJ2-3, with D hard to call. The CDR3 is 13 amino acids. Germline lookup yields CDR1 MNHEY and CDR2 SMNVEV (reference sequence). The V and J ends lost 3 bases and 3 bases respectively, with 7 bases between them. The CDR3 DNA reads TGTGCCAGCAGTTTTGTCGCTACAGATACGCAGTATTTT. The encoded protein is CASSFVATDTQYF.

This clonotype has only a few counts. The rearrangement uses TRBV6-5 and TRBJ1-6; D not resolved. CDR3 length: 14 residues. The ends were cut back, 6 bases at V and 2 bases at J, with 8 bases in the middle. The V gene's germline CDR1 is MNHEY and CDR2 SVGAGI. The CDR3 coding sequence is TGTGCCAGCAGCCCCGGGACCTATAATTCACCCCTCCACTTT. Encoded protein: CASSPGTYNSPLHF.

The CDR3 spells CASSSRRPGQLSYNEQFF. The DNA for the CDR3 is TGTGCCAGCAGCTCCCGGCGACCGGGACAGCTATCCTACAATGAGCAGTTCTTC. V usage is TRBV5-5 and J usage is TRBJ2-1, with 7 bases that match TRBD1. The CDR3 runs 18 residues. Germline V gene sequence: CDR1 SGHKS, CDR2 YYEKEE (reference sequence). Losses at the gene ends were 3 bases for V and 1 base for J; bases not matched to a gene: 13. The whole variable domain, remainder taken from reference TRBV5-5 and TRBJ2-1, is DAGVTQSPTHLIKTRGQQVTLRCSPISGHKSVSWYQQVLGQGPQFIFQYYEKEERGRGNFPDRFSARQFPNYSSELNVNALLLGDSALYLCASSSRRPGQLSYNEQFFGPGTRLTVL.

This clonotype appeared a few times. This rearrangement joins TRBV28 to TRBJ2-1; 12 bases align to TRBD2. The V segment lost 7 bases and the J segment 8 bases; nucleotides outside the gene matches: 9. Germline lookup yields CDR1 MDHEN and CDR2 SYDVKM. The CDR3 runs 15 residues. CDR3 in DNA: TGTGCCAGCATTGTGACTAGCGGGAGTTATGATGAGCAGTTCTTC. Translated: CASIVTSGSYDEQFF.

This clonotype was counted only a few times. V is TRBV19 and J is TRBJ2-7, with D perhaps TRBD1 (6 bases). Trimming left V 6 bases short and J 7 bases short, with 19 bases between. Germline V gives CDR1 LNHDA, CDR2 SQIVND (reference sequence). The CDR3 length is 14 residues. DNA for the CDR3: TGTGCCAGTAGCAGGGGCTTGGCAGTTTTGGAGCAGTACTTC. Protein sequence: CASSRGLAVLEQYF.

The chain combines TRBV11-2 with TRBJ2-3, with D hard to call. Trimming left V 6 bases short and J 0 bases short, with 7 bases between. The CDR3 contains 13 residues. Germline values: CDR1 SGHAT, CDR2 FQNNGV. CDR3 sequence: CASRHPSTDTQYF. CDR3 nucleotide sequence: TGTGCCAGCAGGCACCCGAGCACAGATACGCAGTATTTT.

This clonotype was observed a few times. The rearrangement uses TRBV7-9 and TRBJ1-1; D is uncertain. The ends were cut back, 5 bases at V and 4 bases at J, with 17 bases in the middle. CDR3 size: 15 residues. Germline V gives CDR1 SEHNR, CDR2 FQNEAQ (reference sequence). CDR3 in amino acids: CASSPPQGMSTEAFF. As DNA, the CDR3 is TGTGCCAGCAGCCCCCCCCAAGGGATGAGCACTGAAGCTTTCTTT.

This clonotype was detected only a few times. J is TRBJ1-1 and V is TRBV6-2 or TRBV6-3; D gene ambiguous. This CDR3 spans 13 amino acids. Germline-derived CDR1 and CDR2 are MNHEY and SVGEGT. V lost 2 bases, J lost 5 bases, and 9 bases lay in between. For the CDR3, the DNA is TGTGCCAGCAGTTACGTCGTTTTGACTGAAGCTTTCTTT. This codes for CASSYVVLTEAFF.

The rearrangement uses TRBV6-6 and TRBJ1-2, with D unresolved. Germline assignment: CDR1 MNHNY and CDR2 SVGAGI (reference sequence). This CDR3 is built from 10 residues. V lost 3 bases and J 8 bases, leaving 4 bases between the germline ends. The DNA for the CDR3 is TGTGCCAGCAGTTATGAGGGCTACACCTTC. Amino acid sequence: CASSYEGYTF.

This chain uses TRBV5-1 with TRBJ2-5, with 8 bases identical to TRBD2. Germline lookup yields CDR1 SGHRS and CDR2 YFSETQ. The CDR3 loop spans 15 amino acids. Trimming removed 5 bases from V and 5 bases from J; junction bases left unmatched: 11. The CDR3 sequence: CASSRSGRGEETQYF. CDR3 DNA: TGCGCCAGCAGTAGGAGCGGGAGAGGTGAGGAGACCCAGTACTTC.

This clonotype has just a few counts. This sequence joins TRBV3-1 and TRBJ2-5; 7 bases agree with TRBD2. V lost 8 bases and J lost 5; bases outside the gene matches: 2. This CDR3 has 11 amino acids. The germline gives CDR1 LGHDT, CDR2 YNNKEL (reference sequence). The CDR3 here is CASQGGETQYF. The CDR3 DNA reads as TGTGCCAGCCAGGGAGGGGAGACCCAGTACTTC.

This chain joins TRBV20-1 and TRBJ2-1; 8 nucleotides line up with TRBD2. The CDR3 is 15 amino acids. V shed 6 bases, J shed 6 bases, and the junction held 13 bases outside the gene matches. CDR1 and CDR2 from the germline V gene are DFQATT and SNEGSKA (reference sequence). In nucleotides, the CDR3 is TGCAGTGCGACCGCCGGGACTAGGGGTTCCAATGAGCAGTTCTTC. It translates to CSATAGTRGSNEQFF.

This clonotype occurred a few times. This chain connects TRBV4-3 to TRBJ1-1; D not certain. Germline-derived CDR1 and CDR2 are LGHNA and YSLEER. V lost 0 bases, J lost 4 bases, and 12 bases lay in between. This CDR3 is 15 amino acids long. The CDR3 sequence: CASSQEYRVITEAFF. CDR3 bases: TGCGCCAGCAGCCAAGAATATAGGGTAATCACTGAAGCTTTCTTT.

In this sample, this clonotype turned up a few times. The chain's CDR3 is CASSQEFLAGATYSGANVLTF. CDR3 nucleotide sequence: TGCGCCAGCAGCCAAGAATTTCTGGCAGGGGCGACTTACTCTGGGGCCAACGTCCTGACTTTC. V usage is TRBV4-3 and J usage is TRBJ2-6, with D maybe TRBD1 (6 bases). The CDR3 spans 21 residues. With 0 bases removed from V and 0 bases from J, the gap between germline ends came to 21 bases. Germline-derived CDR1 and CDR2 are LGHNA and YSLEER.

Concerning this clonotype itself: A much larger clone lies a single base off, so this may be a read error. This CDR3 reads CSARGLAGAVYTQYF. For the CDR3, the DNA is TGCAGCGCTAGGGGACTAGCGGGAGCTGTATATACGCAGTATTTT. This rearrangement joins TRBV29-1 to TRBJ2-3; 14 bases map to TRBD2. The V gene end was trimmed by 7 bases and the J gene end by 7 bases; junction bases not matched to a gene: 10. The CDR3 covers 15 residues. CDR1 is SQVTM and CDR2 is ANQGSEA in the germline V gene.

Ten or more counts support this clonotype. One end of the junction does not line up with germline, which may come from a read error. V and J are TRBV7-3 and TRBJ2-1, with 11 bases identical to TRBD2. This CDR3 has 15 amino acids. The V gene's germline CDR1 is SGHTA and CDR2 FQGTGA. CDR3 protein: CASSPTSGRYNEQFF. CDR3 nucleotides: TGCGCCAGCAGCCCTACTAGCGGGAGATACAATGAGCAGTTCTTC.

This chain uses TRBV28 with TRBJ2-3; D unclear. CDR1 and CDR2 from the germline V gene are MDHEN and SYDVKM. V lost 2 bases, J lost 2 bases, and 11 bases lay in between. The CDR3 runs 15 residues. Here the CDR3 reads CASSLRQTYTDTQYF. The DNA of the CDR3 is TGTGCCAGCAGTTTAAGGCAGACATACACAGATACGCAGTATTTT.

The chain combines TRBV7-3 with TRBJ2-2; TRBD1 matches at 11 bases. The CDR3 runs to 16 residues. CDR1 SGHTA and CDR2 FQGTGA come from the germline V gene. The V gene end was trimmed by 8 bases and the J gene end by 4 bases; junction bases not matched to a gene: 9. The chain's CDR3 is CASEPKGTGGTGELFF. Written as DNA, the CDR3 is TGTGCCAGCGAGCCTAAGGGGACAGGGGGCACCGGGGAGCTGTTTTTT.

This chain joins TRBV9 and TRBJ2-1; D possibly corresponds to TRBD2 (6 bases). The V gene lost 4 bases and the J gene lost 2 bases, with 16 bases spanning the gap. The CDR3 spans 16 residues. Germline V gene lookup returns CDR1 SGDLS and CDR2 YYNGEE. The CDR3 protein is CASSRDLASAYNEQFF. The CDR3 DNA reads as TGTGCCAGCAGCCGCGACCTAGCGAGCGCCTACAATGAGCAGTTCTTC. Together with reference TRBV9 and TRBJ2-1, the CDR3 gives the full variable domain: DSGVTQTPKHLITATGQRVTLRCSPRSGDLSVYWYQQSLDQGLQFLIQYYNGEERAKGNILERFSAQQFPDLHSELNLSSLELGDSALYFCASSRDLASAYNEQFFGPGTRLTVL.

The CDR3, as DNA: TGTGCCAGCAGCTTAACAGGGAGCTCCCGCAATGAGCAGTTCTTC. Encoded protein: CASSLTGSSRNEQFF. V gene TRBV7-9 combines with J gene TRBJ2-1; D is perhaps TRBD1 (6 bases). The CDR3 extends over 15 amino acids. The V end was cut by 2 bases, the J end by 6 bases, with 14 bases between. Germline V lookup: CDR1 SEHNR, CDR2 FQNEAQ (reference sequence).

The rearrangement links TRBV7-9 to TRBJ2-7; TRBD2 aligns across 12 bases. V shed 4 bases, J shed 0 bases, and the junction held 7 bases outside the gene matches. CDR3 length equals 17 residues. In germline, CDR1 is SEHNR, CDR2 FQNEAQ (reference sequence). The CDR3 sequence is CASSSRLAGASSYEQYF. In DNA, the CDR3 is TGTGCCAGCAGCTCCCGACTAGCGGGGGCCTCCTCCTACGAGCAGTACTTC. The full variable domain, in which reference TRBV7-9 and TRBJ2-7 provide the parts outside the CDR3, is DTGVSQNPRHKITKRGQNVTFRCDPISEHNRLYWYRQTLGQGPEFLTYFQNEAQLEKSRLLSDRFSAERPKGSFSTLEIQRTEQGDSAMYLCASSSRLAGASSYEQYFGPGTRLTVT.